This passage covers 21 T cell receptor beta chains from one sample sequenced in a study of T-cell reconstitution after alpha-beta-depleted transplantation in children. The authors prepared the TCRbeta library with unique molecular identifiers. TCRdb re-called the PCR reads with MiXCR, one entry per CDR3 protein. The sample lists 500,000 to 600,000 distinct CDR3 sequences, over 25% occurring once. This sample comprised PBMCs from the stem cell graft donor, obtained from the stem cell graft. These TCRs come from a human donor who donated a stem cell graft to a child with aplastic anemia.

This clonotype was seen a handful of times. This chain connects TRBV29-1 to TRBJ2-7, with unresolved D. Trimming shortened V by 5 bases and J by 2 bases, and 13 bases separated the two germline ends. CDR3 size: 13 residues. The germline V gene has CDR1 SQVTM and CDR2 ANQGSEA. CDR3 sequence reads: CSVIGDTAYEQYF. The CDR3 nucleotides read TGCAGCGTTATAGGAGACACCGCCTACGAGCAGTACTTC.

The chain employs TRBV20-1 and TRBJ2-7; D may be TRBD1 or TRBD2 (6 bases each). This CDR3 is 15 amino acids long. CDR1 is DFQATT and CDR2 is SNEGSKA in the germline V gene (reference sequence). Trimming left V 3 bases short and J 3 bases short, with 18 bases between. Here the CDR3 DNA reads TGCAGTGCTAGGGACGCCCTTAGGGGGGACTACGAGCAGTACTTC. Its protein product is CSARDALRGDYEQYF.

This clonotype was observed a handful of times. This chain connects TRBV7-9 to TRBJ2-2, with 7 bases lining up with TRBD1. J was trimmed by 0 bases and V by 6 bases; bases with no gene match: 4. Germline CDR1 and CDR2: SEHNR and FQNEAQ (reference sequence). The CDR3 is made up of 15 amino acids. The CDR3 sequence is CASRTGTANTGELFF. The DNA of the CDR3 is TGTGCCAGCAGGACAGGGACCGCGAACACCGGGGAGCTGTTTTTT.

CDR3 nucleotide sequence: TGTGCCAGCAGCTACCGACTCCCCGGGGAGCTGTTTTTT. Translated: CASSYRLPGELFF. The rearrangement joins TRBV11-2 to TRBJ2-2; D gene ambiguous. Germline CDR1 reads SGHAT; CDR2 reads FQNNGV. There are 13 residues in the CDR3. Trimming took 4 bases from V and 6 from J, leaving 9 bases between them.

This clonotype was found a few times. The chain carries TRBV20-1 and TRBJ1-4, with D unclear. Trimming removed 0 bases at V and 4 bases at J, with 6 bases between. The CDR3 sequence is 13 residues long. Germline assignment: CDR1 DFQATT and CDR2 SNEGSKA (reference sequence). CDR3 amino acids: CSARDSNNEKLFF. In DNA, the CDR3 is TGCAGTGCTAGAGATTCTAATAATGAAAAACTGTTTTTT.

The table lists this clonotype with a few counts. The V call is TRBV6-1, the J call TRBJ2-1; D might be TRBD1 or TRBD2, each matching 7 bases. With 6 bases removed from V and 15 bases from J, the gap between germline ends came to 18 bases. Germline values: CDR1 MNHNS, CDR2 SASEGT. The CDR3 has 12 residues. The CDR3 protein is CASRLEGRGPFF. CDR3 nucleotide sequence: TGTGCCAGCAGACTCGAGGGGAGGGGGCCGTTCTTC.

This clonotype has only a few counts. The CDR3 sequence is CASSSHGTGPYEQYF. The CDR3 nucleotides read TGTGCCAGCAGCTCCCACGGTACAGGACCCTACGAGCAGTACTTC. This rearrangement joins TRBV7-9 to TRBJ2-7; D is perhaps TRBD1 (5 bases). V was shortened by 4 bases and J by 2 bases, with 15 bases between the two germline ends. Per the germline V gene, CDR1 is SEHNR and CDR2 is FQNEAQ (reference sequence). The CDR3 is 15 amino acids. Full variable domain (rest looked up from reference TRBV7-9 and TRBJ2-7): DTGVSQNPRHKITKRGQNVTFRCDPISEHNRLYWYRQTLGQGPEFLTYFQNEAQLEKSRLLSDRFSAERPKGSFSTLEIQRTEQGDSAMYLCASSSHGTGPYEQYFGPGTRLTVT.

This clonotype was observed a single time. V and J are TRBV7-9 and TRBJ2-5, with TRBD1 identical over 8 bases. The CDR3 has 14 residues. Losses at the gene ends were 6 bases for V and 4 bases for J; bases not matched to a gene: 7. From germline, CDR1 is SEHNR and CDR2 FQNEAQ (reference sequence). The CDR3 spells CASRLQGDSETQYF. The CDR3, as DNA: TGTGCCAGCAGATTACAGGGGGACTCAGAGACCCAGTACTTC.

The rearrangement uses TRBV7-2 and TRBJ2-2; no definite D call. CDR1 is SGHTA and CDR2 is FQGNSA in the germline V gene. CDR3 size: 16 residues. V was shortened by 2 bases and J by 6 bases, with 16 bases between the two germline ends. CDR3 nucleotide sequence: TGTGCCAGCAGCTTAAGTATCAGCCTCTCCCCCGGGGAGCTGTTTTTT. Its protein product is CASSLSISLSPGELFF.

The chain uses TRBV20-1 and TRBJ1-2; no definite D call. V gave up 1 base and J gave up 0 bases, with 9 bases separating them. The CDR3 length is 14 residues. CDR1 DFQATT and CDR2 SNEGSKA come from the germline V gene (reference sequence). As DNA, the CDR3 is TGCAGTGCTAGAGGGCAGACGACTAACTATGGCTACACCTTC. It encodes CSARGQTTNYGYTF.

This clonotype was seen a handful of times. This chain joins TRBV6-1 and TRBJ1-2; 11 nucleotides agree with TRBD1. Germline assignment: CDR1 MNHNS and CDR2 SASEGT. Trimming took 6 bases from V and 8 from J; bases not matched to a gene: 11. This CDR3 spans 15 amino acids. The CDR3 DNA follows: TGTGCCAGCAGGCCCGTTGGACAGGGGGCGGGGGGCTACACCTTC. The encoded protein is CASRPVGQGAGGYTF.

CDR3 in amino acids: CAISEVGRAGEQYF. In nucleotides, the CDR3 is TGTGCCATCAGTGAGGTCGGGAGGGCCGGGGAGCAGTACTTC. The V call is TRBV10-3, the J call TRBJ2-7; 8 bases align to TRBD2. The V and J ends lost 2 bases and 7 bases, in that order; junction bases with no gene match: 7. This CDR3 spans 14 amino acids. The germline V gene has CDR1 ENHRY and CDR2 SYGVKD.

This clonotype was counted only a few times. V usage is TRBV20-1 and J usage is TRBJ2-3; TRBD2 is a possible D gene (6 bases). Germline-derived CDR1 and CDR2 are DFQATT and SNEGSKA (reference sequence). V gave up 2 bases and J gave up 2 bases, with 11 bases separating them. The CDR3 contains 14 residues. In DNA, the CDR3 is TGCAGTGCTAGAAGGGGCGGGGCCACAGATACGCAGTATTTT. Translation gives CSARRGGATDTQYF.

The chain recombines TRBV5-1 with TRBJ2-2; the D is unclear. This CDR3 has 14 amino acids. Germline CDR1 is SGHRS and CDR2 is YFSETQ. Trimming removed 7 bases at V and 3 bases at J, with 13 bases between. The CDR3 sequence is CASGKDEYTGELFF. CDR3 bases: TGCGCCAGCGGGAAGGACGAGTACACCGGGGAGCTGTTTTTT.

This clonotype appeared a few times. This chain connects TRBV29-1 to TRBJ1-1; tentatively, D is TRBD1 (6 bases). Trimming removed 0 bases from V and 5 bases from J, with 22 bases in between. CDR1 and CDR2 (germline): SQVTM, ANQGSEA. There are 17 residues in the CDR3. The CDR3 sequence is CSVEEGLSRGAGTEAFF. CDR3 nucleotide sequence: TGCAGCGTTGAAGAGGGGCTTTCTAGGGGGGCCGGGACTGAAGCTTTCTTT.

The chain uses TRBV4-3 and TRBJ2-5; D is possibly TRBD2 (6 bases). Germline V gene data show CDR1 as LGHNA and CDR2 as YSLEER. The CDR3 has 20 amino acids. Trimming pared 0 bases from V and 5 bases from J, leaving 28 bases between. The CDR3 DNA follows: TGCGCCAGCAGCCAAGACATCTCAGGCTCGGCCGGAGGGAGTACCGAGACCCAGTACTTC. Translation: CASSQDISGSAGGSTETQYF.

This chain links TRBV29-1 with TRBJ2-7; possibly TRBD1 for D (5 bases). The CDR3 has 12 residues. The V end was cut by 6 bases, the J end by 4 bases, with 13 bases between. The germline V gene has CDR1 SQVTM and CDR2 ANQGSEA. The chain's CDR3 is CSVLAQDYEQYV. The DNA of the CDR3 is TGCAGCGTATTAGCACAGGATTACGAGCAGTACGTC.

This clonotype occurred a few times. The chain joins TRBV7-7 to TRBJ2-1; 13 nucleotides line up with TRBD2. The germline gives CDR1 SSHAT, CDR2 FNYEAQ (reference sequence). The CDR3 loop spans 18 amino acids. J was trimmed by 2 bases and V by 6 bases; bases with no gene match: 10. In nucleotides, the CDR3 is TGTGCCAGCAGTCCCTGGACTAGCGGGAGTATCCCCTACAATGAGCAGTTCTTC. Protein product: CASSPWTSGSIPYNEQFF. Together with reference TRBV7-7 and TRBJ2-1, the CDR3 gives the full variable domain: GAGVSQSPRYKVTKRGQDVTLRCDPISSHATLYWYQQALGQGPEFLTYFNYEAQPDKSGLPSDRFSAERPEGSISTLTIQRTEQRDSAMYRCASSPWTSGSIPYNEQFFGPGTRLTVL.

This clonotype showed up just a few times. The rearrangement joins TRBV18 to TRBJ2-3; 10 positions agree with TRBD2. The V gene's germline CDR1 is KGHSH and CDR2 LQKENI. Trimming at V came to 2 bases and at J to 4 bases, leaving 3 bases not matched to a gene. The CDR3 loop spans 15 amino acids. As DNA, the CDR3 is TGTGCCAGCTCACCAACTAGCGGGACCGCAGATACGCAGTATTTT. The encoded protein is CASSPTSGTADTQYF.

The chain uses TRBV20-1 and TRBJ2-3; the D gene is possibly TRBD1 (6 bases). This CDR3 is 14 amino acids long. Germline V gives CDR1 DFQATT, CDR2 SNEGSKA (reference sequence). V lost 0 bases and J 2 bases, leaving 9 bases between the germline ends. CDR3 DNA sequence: TGCAGTGCTAGAGATACAGGGCTCACAGATACGCAGTATTTT. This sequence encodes CSARDTGLTDTQYF.

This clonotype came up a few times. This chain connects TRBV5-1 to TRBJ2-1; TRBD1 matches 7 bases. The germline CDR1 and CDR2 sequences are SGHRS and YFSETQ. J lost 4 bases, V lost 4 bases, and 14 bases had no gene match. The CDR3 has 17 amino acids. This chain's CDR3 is CASSSGTEIRPYNEQFF. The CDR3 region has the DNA TGCGCCAGCAGCAGTGGGACAGAGATAAGACCATACAATGAGCAGTTCTTC.